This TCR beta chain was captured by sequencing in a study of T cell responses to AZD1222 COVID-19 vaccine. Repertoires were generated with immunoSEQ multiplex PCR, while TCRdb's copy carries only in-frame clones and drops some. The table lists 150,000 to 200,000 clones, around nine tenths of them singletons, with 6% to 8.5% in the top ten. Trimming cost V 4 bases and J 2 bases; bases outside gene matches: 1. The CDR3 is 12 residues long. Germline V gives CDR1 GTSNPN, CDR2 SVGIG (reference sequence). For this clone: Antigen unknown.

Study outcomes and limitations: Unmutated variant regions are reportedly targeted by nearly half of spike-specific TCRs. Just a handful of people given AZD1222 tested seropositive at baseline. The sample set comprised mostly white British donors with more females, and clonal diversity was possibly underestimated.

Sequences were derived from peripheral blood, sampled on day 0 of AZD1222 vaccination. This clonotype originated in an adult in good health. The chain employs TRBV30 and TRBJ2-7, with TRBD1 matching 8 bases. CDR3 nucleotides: TGTGCCTGGAACAGGGGGGCCTACGAGCAGTACTTC. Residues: CAWNRGAYEQYF. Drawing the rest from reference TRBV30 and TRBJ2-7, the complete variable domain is SQTIHQWPATLVQPVGSPLSLECTVEGTSNPNLYWYRQAAGRGLQLLFYSVGIGQISSEVPQNLSASRPQDRQFILSSKKLLLSDSGFYLCAWNRGAYEQYFGPGTRLTVT.